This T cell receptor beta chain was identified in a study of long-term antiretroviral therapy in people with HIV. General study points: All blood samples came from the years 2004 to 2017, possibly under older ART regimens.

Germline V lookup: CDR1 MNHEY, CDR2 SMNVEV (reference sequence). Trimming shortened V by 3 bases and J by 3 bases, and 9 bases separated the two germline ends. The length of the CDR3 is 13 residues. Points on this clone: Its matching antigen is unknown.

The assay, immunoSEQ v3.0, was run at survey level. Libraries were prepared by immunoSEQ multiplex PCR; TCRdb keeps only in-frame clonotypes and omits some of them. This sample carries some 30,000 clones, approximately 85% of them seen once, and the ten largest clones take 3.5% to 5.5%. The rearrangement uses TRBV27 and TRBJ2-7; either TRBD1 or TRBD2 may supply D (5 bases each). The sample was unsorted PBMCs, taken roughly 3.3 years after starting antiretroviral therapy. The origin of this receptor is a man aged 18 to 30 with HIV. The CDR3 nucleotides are TGTGCCAGCAGTTTTGGGACCTACTACGAGCAGTACTTC. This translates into CASSFGTYYEQYF.